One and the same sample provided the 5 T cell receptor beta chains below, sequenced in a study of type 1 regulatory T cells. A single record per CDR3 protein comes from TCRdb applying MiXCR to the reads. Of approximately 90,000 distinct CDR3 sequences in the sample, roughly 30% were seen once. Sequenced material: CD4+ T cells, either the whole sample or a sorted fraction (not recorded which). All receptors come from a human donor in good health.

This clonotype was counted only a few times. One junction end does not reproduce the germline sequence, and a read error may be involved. Here the CDR3 reads CAWSSGHAEKLFF. CDR3 sequence (DNA): TGTGCCTGGAGTTCGGGACACGCGGAAAAACTGTTCTTT. The chain links TRBV30 to TRBJ1-4; maybe TRBD1 (6 bases). CDR3 length: 13 residues. Germline CDR1 reads GTSNPN; CDR2 reads SVGIG (reference sequence).

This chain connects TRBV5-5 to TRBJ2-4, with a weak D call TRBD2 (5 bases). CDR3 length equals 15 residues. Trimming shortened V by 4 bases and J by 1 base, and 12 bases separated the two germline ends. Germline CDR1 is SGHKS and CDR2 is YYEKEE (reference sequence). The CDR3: CASSAGQLAKNIQYF. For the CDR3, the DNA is TGTGCCAGCAGCGCGGGCCAGCTCGCCAAAAACATTCAGTACTTC.

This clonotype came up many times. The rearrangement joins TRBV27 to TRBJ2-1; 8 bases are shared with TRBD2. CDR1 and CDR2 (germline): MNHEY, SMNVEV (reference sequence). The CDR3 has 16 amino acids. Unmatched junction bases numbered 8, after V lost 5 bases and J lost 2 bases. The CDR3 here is CASSTPSGRTYNEQFF. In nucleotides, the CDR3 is TGTGCCAGCAGTACCCCTAGCGGGCGGACCTACAATGAGCAGTTCTTC.

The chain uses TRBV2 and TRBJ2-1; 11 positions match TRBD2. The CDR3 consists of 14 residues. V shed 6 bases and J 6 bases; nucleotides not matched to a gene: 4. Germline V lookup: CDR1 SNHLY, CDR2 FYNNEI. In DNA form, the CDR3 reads TGTGCCAGCAGACCCGGACTAGCGGGCAATGAGCAGTTCTTC. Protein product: CASRPGLAGNEQFF.

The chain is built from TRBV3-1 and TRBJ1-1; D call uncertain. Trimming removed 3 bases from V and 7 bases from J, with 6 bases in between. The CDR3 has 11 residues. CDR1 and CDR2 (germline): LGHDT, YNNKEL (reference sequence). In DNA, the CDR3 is TGTGCCAGCAGCCACCTCTATGAAGCTTTCTTT. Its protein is CASSHLYEAFF.